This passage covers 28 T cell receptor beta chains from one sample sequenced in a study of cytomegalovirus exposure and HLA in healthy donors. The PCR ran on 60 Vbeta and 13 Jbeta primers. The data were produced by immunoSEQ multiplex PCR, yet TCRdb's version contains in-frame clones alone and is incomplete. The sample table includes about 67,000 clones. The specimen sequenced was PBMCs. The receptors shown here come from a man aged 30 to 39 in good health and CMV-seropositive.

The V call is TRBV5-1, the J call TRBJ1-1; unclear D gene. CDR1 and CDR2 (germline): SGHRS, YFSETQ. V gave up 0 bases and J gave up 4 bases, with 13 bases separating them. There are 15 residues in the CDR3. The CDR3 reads CASSLVGDPGTEAFF. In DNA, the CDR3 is TGCGCCAGCAGCTTGGTGGGAGACCCTGGCACTGAAGCTTTCTTT.

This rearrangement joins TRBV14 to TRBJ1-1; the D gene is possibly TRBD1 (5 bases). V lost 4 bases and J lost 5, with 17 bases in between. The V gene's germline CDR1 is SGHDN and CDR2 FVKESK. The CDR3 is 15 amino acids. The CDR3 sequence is CASSPWRGTGTEAFF. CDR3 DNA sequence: TGTGCCAGCAGCCCTTGGCGGGGGACTGGGACTGAAGCTTTCTTT.

The CDR3 sequence is CASSESPSTGVEQYF. CDR3 sequence (DNA): TGTGCCAGCAGTGAATCCCCTTCGACAGGGGTCGAGCAGTACTTC. The gene calls are TRBV25-1 and TRBJ2-7; 8 bases agree with TRBD1. V was pared by 1 base and J by 6 bases, with 8 bases of the junction left unmatched. Germline V gene data show CDR1 as MGHDK and CDR2 as SYGVNS. The CDR3 length is 15 residues.

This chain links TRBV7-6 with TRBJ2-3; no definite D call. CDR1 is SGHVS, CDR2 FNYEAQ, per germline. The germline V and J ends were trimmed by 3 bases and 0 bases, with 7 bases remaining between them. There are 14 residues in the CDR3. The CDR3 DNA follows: TGTGCCAGCAGCTTGGCGGCCAGCACAGATACGCAGTATTTT. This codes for CASSLAASTDTQYF.

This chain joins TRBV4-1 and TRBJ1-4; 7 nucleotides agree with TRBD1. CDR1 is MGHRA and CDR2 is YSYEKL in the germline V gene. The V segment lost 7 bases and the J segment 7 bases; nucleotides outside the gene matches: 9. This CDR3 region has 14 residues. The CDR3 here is CASKADRYGEKLFF. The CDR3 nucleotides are TGCGCCAGCAAAGCGGACAGGTACGGTGAAAAACTGTTTTTT.

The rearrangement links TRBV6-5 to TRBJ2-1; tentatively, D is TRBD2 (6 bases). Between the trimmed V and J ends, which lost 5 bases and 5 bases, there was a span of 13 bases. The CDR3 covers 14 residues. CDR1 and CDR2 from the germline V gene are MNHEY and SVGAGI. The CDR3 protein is CASSPWTGDNEQFF. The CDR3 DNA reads TGTGCCAGCAGTCCCTGGACGGGGGACAATGAGCAGTTCTTC.

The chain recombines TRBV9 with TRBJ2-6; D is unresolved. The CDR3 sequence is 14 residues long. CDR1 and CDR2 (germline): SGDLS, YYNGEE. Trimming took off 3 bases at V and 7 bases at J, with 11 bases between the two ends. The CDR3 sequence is CASSAELLANVLTF. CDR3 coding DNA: TGTGCCAGCAGCGCGGAACTACTAGCCAACGTCCTGACTTTC.

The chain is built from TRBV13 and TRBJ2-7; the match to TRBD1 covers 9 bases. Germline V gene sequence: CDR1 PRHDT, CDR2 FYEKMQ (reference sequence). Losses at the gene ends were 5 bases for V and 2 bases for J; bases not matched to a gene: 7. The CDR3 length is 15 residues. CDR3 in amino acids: CASSPGTGLAYEQYF. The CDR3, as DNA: TGTGCCAGCAGCCCCGGGACAGGGCTAGCCTACGAGCAGTACTTC.

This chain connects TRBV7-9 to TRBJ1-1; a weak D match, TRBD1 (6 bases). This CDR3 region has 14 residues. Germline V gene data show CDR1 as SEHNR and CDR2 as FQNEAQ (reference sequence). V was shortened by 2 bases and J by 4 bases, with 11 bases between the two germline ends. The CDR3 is CASSLLQGPTEAFF. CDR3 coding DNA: TGTGCCAGCAGCTTATTACAGGGCCCCACTGAAGCTTTCTTT.

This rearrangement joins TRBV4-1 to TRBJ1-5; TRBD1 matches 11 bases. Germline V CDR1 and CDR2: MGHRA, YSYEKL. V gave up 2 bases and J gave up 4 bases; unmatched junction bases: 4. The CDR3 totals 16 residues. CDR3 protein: CASSQKGTGGNQPQHF. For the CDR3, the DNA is TGCGCCAGCAGCCAAAAAGGGACAGGGGGTAATCAGCCCCAGCATTTT.

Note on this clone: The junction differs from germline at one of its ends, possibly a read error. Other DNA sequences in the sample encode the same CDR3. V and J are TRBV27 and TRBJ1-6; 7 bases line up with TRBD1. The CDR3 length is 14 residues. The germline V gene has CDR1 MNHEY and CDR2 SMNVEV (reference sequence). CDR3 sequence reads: CASSYMDRNSPLHF. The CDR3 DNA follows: TGTGCCAGCAGCTACATGGACAGGAATTCACCCCTACACTTT.

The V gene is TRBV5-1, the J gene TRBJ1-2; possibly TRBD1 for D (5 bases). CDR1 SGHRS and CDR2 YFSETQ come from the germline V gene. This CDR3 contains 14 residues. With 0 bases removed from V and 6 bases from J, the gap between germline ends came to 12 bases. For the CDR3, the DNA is TGCGCCAGCAGCTTGGTGGGGCTACAGGATGGCTACACCTTC. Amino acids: CASSLVGLQDGYTF.

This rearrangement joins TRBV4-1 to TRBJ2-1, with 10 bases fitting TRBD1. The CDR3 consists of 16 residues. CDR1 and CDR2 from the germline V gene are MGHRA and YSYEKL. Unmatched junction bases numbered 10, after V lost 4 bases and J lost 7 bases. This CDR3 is CASSPRGGTGVNEQFF. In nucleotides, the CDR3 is TGCGCCAGCAGCCCTAGAGGCGGGACAGGGGTGAATGAGCAGTTCTTC.

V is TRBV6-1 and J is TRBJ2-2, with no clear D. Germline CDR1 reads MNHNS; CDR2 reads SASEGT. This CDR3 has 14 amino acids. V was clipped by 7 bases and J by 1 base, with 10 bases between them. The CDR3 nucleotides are TGTGCCAGCATACGTCCCGGGAACACCGGGGAGCTGTTTTTT. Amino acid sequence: CASIRPGNTGELFF.

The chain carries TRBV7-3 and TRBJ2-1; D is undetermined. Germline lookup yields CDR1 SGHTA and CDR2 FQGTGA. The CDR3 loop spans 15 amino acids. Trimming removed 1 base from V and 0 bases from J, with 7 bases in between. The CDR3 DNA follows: TGTGCCAGCAGCTTAAGCGGAAGCTCCTACAATGAGCAGTTCTTC. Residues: CASSLSGSSYNEQFF.

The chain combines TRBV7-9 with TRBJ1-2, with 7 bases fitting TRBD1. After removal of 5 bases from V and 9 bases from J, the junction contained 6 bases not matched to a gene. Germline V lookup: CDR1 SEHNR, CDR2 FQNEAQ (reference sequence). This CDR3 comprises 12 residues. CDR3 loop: CASSAQGGRYTF. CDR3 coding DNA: TGTGCCAGCAGCGCGCAGGGGGGTCGCTACACCTTC.

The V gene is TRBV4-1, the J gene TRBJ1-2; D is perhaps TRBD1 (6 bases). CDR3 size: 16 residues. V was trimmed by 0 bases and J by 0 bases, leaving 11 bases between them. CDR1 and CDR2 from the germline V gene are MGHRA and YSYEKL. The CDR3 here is CASSQDRGTTNYGYTF. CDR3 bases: TGCGCCAGCAGCCAAGACAGGGGCACAACTAACTATGGCTACACCTTC.

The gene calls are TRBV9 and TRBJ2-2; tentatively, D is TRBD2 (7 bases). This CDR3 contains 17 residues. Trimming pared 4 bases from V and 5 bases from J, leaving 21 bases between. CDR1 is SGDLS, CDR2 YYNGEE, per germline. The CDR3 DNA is TGTGCCAGCAGCCCAAGCCTCGGGGGGCAGGGAACCGGGGAGCTGTTTTTT. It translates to CASSPSLGGQGTGELFF. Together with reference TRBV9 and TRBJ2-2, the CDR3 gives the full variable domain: DSGVTQTPKHLITATGQRVTLRCSPRSGDLSVYWYQQSLDQGLQFLIQYYNGEERAKGNILERFSAQQFPDLHSELNLSSLELGDSALYFCASSPSLGGQGTGELFFGEGSRLTVL.

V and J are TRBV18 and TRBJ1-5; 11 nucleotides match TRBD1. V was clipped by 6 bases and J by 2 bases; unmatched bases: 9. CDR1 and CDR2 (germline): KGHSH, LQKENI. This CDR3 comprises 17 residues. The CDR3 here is CASSSGTGGTGNQPQHF. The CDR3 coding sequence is TGTGCCAGCTCGTCCGGGACAGGGGGTACGGGCAATCAGCCCCAGCATTTT.

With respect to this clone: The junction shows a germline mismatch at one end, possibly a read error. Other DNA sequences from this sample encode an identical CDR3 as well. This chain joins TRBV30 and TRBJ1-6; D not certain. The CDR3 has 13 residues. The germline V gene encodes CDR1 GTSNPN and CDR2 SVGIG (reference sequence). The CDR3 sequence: CAWEDLYNSPLHF. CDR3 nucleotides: TGTGCCTGGGAGGACTTATATAATTCACCCCTACACTTT.

In DNA, the CDR3 is TGTGCCTGGAGTTCACAGGGGGGCACTGAAGCTTTCTTT. Amino acids: CAWSSQGGTEAFF. V is TRBV30 and J is TRBJ1-1, with TRBD1 identical over 8 bases. J lost 4 bases, V lost 2 bases, and 3 bases had no gene match. The CDR3 covers 13 residues. CDR1 is GTSNPN, CDR2 SVGIG, per germline (reference sequence).

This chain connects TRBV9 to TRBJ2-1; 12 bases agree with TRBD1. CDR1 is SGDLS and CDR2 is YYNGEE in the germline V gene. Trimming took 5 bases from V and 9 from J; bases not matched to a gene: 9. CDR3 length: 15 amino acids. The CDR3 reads CASSDTGQGAFEQFF. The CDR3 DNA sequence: TGTGCCAGCAGTGATACGGGACAGGGGGCTTTTGAGCAGTTCTTC.

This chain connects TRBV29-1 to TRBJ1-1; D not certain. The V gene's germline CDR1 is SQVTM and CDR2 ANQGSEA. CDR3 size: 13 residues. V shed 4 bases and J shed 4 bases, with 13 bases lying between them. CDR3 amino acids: CSVGSGIGTEAFF. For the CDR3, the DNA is TGCAGCGTTGGTTCCGGGATCGGCACTGAAGCTTTCTTT.

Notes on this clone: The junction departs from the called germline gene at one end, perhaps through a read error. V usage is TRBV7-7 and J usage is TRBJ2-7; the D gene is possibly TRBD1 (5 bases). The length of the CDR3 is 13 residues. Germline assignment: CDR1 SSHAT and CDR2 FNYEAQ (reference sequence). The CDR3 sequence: CASSQSSGSSQYF. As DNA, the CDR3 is TGTGCTAGCAGCCAATCATCAGGGTCGTCGCAGTACTTC.

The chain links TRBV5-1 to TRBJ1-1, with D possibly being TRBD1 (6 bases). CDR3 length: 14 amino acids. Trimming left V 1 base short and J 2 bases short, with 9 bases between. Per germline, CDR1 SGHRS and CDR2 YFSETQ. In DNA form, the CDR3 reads TGCGCCAGCAGCTTGAGGGGGGGAAACACTGAAGCTTTCTTT. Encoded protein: CASSLRGGNTEAFF.

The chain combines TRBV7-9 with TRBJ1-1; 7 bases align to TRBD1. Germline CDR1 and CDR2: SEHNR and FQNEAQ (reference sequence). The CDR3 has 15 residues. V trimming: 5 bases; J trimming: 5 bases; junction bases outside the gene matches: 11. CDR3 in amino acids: CASSPVGQRRTEAFF. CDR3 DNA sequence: TGTGCCAGCAGCCCAGTGGGACAGCGGCGGACTGAAGCTTTCTTT.

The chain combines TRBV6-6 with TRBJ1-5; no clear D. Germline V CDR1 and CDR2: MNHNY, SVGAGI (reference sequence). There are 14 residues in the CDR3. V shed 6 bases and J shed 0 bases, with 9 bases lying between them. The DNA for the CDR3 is TGTGCCAGCAGATTCGGGGATAGCAATCAGCCCCAGCATTTT. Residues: CASRFGDSNQPQHF.

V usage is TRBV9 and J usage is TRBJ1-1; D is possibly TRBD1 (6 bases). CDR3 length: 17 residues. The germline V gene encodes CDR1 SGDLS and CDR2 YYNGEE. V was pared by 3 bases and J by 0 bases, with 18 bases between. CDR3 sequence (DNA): TGTGCCAGCAGCGAAGGGGGAGAGCCTGCAATGAACACTGAAGCTTTCTTT. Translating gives CASSEGGEPAMNTEAFF.